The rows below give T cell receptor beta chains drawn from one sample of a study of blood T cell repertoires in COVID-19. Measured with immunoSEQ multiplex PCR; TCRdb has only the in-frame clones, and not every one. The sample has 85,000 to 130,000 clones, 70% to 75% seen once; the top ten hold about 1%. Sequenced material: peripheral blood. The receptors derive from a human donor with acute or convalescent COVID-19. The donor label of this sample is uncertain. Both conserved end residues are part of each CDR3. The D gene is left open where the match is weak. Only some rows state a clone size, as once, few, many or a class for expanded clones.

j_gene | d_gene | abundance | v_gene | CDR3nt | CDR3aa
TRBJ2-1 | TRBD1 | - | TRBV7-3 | TGTGCCAGCAGCGCTACAGGGGGCAGGGGAAATGAGCAGTTCTTC | CASSATGGRGNEQFF
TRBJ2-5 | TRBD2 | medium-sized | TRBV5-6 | TGTGCCAGCAGCTTTTCTAGCGGGGGAGAGACCCAGTACTTC | CASSFSSGGETQYF
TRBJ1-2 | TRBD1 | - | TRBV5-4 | TGTGCCAGCAGCTCGACAGGGGGGCGCTACACCTTC | CASSSTGGRYTF
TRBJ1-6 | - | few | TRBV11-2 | TGTGCCAGCAGCTTAGTTTCGGGGTCACCCCTCCACTTT | CASSLVSGSPLHF
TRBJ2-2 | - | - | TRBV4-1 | TGCGCCAGCAGCCGTACCAGGGGCGGCGGGGAGCTGTTTTTT | CASSRTRGGGELFF
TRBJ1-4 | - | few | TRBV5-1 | TGCGCCAGCAGCTTGAATTACGCAGCAACTAATGAAAAACTGTTTTTT | CASSLNYAATNEKLFF
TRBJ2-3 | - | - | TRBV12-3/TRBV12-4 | TGTGCCAGCAGTTTAGCATTCGGGGTCACGCAGTATTTT | CASSLAFGVTQYF
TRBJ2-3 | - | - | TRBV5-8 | TGTGCCAGCAGCATAGCAGCATACACAGATACGCAGTATTTT | CASSIAAYTDTQYF
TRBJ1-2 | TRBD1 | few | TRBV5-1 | TGCGCCAGCAGCCTACTTCCGGGACAGGGGACGGACTATGGCTACACCTTC | CASSLLPGQGTDYGYTF
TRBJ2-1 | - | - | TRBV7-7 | TGTGCCAGCAGTCCCGGGGGTAGCGGACCGAGCTCCTACAATGAGCAGTTCTTC | CASSPGGSGPSSYNEQFF
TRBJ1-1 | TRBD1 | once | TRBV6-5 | TGTGCCAGCAGTATTCACAGGGGAACTACTGAAGCTTTCTTT | CASSIHRGTTEAFF
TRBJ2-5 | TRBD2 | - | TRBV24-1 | TGTGCCACCAGTGATCGGACTAGCGGGGGCCGTAGCGGAGAGACCCAGTACTTC | CATSDRTSGGRSGETQYF
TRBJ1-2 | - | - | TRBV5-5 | TGTGCCAGCAGCTTTGGCGGGACTAACTATGGCTACACCTTC | CASSFGGTNYGYTF
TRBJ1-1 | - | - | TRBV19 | TGTGCCAGTAGTATAAAAGGGACACGGAGTGGCACTGAAGCTTTCTTT | CASSIKGTRSGTEAFF
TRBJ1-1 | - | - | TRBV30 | TGTGCCTGGAGTAACAGGGTGAACACTGAAGCTTTCTTT | CAWSNRVNTEAFF
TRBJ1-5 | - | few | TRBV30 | TGTGCCTGGAGTGTTAAAGTGGAGGGCTATAGCAATCAGCCCCAGCATTTT | CAWSVKVEGYSNQPQHF
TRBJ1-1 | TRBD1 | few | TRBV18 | TGTGCCAGCTCATTCTGGACAGGGGGCGCGAGGGACACTGAAGCTTTCTTT | CASSFWTGGARDTEAFF
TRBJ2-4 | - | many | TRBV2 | TGTGCCAGCAGTGAAATTGGGTTGAGGGGACTCGCCAAAAACATTCAGTACTTC | CASSEIGLRGLAKNIQYF
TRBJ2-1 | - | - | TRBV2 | TGTGCCAGCAGGGAGGACTTCTCCTACAATGAGCAGTTCTTC | CASREDFSYNEQFF
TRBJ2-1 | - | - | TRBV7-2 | TGTGCCAGCAGCTTATACAGGTACAATGAGCAGTTCTTC | CASSLYRYNEQFF
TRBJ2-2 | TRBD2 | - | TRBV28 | TGTGCCAGCAGTCCCACGGGAGGGTGGAACGGGGAGCTGTTTTTT | CASSPTGGWNGELFF
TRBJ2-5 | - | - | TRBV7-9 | TGTGCCAGCAGCCAAGGGGCAGGGGTCGGCGAGACCCAGTACTTC | CASSQGAGVGETQYF
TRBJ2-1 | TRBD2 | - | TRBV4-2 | TGTGCCAGCAGCTCGGGGACTAGCGGGACCATGGAGTACAATGAGCAGTTCTTC | CASSSGTSGTMEYNEQFF
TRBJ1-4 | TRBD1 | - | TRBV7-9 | TGTGCCAGCAGCCCCCGGACAGGGGGTAATGAAAAACTGTTTTTT | CASSPRTGGNEKLFF
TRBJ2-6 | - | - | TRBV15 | TGTGCCACCAGTCCCAAACGGGGTGGGGCCAACGTCCTGACTTTC | CATSPKRGGANVLTF
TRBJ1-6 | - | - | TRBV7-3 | TGTGCCAGCAGCTTAAACCGCGCAGGGGCTAATTCACCCCTCCACTTT | CASSLNRAGANSPLHF
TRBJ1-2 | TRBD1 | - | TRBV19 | TGTGCCAGTAGGGCGGGACAGGGGGCGCGGCGTGGCTACACCTTC | CASRAGQGARRGYTF
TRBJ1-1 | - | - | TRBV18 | TGTGCCAGCTCACCAGGGTCAGCCCGGGGGAACACTGAAGCTTTCTTT | CASSPGSARGNTEAFF
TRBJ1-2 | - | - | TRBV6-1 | TGTGCCAGCAGTGAAGGCGTAGTAAACTATGGCTACACCTTC | CASSEGVVNYGYTF
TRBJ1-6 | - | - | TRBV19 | TGTGCCACCAAGGACAGTCCTAATTATAATTCACCCCTCCACTTT | CATKDSPNYNSPLHF
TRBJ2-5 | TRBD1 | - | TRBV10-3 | TGTGCCATCAGAGGGACAGGGTCCTCTACATTCCAAGAGACCCAGTACTTC | CAIRGTGSSTFQETQYF
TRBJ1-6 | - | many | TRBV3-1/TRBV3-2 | TGTGCCAGCAGCCAAGACAGGGTTTATAATTCACCCCTCCACTTT | CASSQDRVYNSPLHF
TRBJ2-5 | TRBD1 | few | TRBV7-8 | TGTGCCAGCAGCCCCCGGGACAGGCTGTTCGAAGAGACCCAGTACTTC | CASSPRDRLFEETQYF
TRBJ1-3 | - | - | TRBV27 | TGTGCCAGCAGTTTAGGGGGCGCAGGAAACACCATATATTTT | CASSLGGAGNTIYF
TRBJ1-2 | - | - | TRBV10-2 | TGCGCCAGCAGTGAATCCTCAGGGCGCGGCTACACCTTC | CASSESSGRGYTF
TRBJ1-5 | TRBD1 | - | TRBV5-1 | TGCGCCAGCAGCATAACAGGGGCGAGAAATCAGCCCCAGCATTTT | CASSITGARNQPQHF